This T cell receptor (beta chain) was recorded in a study of naive and memory T cell subsets. Study-level findings and limits: Naive repertoires, especially CD8, held a few larger clonotypes, possibly memory cells re-expressing CD45RA. In CD4 and CD8 cells, diversity dropped from naive through EMRA.

In regard to this clonotype: Its target is not known. The junction departs from the called germline gene at one end, perhaps through a read error.

Both TRBC1 and TRBC2 were covered by a beta constant-region primer of two equimolar oligonucleotides. The ligated cDNA underwent four PCR rounds using SP2 and nested alpha and beta constant-region primers. The cDNA 3' end received a ligated single-stranded oligonucleotide carrying the SP2 primer and a 12-nucleotide UMI. TCRdb re-called the UMI-ligation and nested PCR reads through MiXCR, storing one row per CDR3 protein. The sample lists roughly 99,000 distinct CDR3 sequences, approximately 10% occurring once. CDR3 length: 12 amino acids. The germline CDR1 and CDR2 sequences are SGHRS and YFSETQ. The origin of this receptor is a human donor in good health. Sequencing was done on a sample of naive CD4+ T cells from blood. V usage is TRBV5-1 and J usage is TRBJ2-2, with D hard to call. CDR3 in DNA: TGCGCCAGCAGTCAGAACCCCGGGGAGCTGTTTTTT. It encodes CASSQNPGELFF.